This T cell receptor (beta chain) was recorded in a study of blood T cell repertoires in COVID-19. The protocol was immunoSEQ multiplex PCR, while the TCRdb copy is restricted to in-frame clones and leaves out a portion. Altogether 150,000 or so clones are present, under 85% being singletons, with the ten largest covering about 1.2%. This CDR3 has 15 amino acids. Per the germline V gene, CDR1 is SGHVS and CDR2 is FNYEAQ. The ends were cut back, 5 bases at V and 2 bases at J, with 16 bases in the middle. The chain recombines TRBV7-6 with TRBJ2-7, with a tentative D call TRBD1 (6 bases). The sample comprised peripheral blood. The TCR sequence derives from a man in his 60s who had recovered from COVID-19. CDR3 sequence (DNA): TGTGCCAGCAGCGCTGCCCCCGAGGGGGCCTACGAGCAGTACTTC. This gives the protein CASSAAPEGAYEQYF. The full variable domain, its missing parts supplied by reference TRBV7-6 and TRBJ2-7, is GAGVSQSPRYKVTKRGQDVALRCDPISGHVSLYWYRQALGQGPEFLTYFNYEAQQDKSGLPNDRFSAERPEGSISTLTIQRTEQRDSAMYRCASSAAPEGAYEQYFGPGTRLTVT.